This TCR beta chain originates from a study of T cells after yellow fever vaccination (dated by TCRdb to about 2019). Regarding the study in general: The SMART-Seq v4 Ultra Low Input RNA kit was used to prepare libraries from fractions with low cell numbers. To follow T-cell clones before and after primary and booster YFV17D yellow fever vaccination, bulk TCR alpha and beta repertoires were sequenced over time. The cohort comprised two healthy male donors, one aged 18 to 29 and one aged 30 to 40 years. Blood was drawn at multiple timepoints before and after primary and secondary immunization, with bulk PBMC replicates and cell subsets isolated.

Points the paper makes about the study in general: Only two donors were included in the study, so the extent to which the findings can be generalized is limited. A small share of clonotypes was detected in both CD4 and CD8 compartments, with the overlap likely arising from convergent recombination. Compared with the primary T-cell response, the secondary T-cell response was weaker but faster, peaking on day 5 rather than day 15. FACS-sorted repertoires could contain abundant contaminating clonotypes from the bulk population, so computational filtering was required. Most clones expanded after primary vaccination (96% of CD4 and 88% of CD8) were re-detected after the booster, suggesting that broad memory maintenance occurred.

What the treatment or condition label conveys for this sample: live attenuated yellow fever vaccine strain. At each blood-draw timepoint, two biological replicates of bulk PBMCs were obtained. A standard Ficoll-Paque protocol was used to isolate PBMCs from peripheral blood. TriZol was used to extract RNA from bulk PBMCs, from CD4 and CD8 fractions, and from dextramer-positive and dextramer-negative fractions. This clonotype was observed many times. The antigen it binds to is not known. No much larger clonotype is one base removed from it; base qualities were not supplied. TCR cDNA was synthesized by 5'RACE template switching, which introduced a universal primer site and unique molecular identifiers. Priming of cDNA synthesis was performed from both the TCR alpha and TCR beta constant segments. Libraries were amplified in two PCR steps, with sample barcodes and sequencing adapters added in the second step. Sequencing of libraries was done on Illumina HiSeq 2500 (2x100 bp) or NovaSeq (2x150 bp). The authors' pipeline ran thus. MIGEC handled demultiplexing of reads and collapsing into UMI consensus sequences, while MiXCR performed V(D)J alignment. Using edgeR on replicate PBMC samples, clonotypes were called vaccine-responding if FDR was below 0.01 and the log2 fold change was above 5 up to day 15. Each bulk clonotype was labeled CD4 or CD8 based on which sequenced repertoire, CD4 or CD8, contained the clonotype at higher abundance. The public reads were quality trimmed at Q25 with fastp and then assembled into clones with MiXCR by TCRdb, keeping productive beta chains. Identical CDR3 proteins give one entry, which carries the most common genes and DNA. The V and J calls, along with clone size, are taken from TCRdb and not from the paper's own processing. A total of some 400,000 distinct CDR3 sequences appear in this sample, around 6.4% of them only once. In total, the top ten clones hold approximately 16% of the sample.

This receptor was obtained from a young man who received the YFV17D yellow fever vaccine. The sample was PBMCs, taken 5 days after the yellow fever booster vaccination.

Here the CDR3 is given as CASTLSGGGGSYNEQFF. The DNA is as follows: TGTGCCAGTACCCTATCTGGGGGCGGAGGCTCCTACAATGAGCAGTTCTTC. The chain links TRBV19 with TRBJ2-1, and possibly TRBD1, on 6 matching bases. From the germline V gene (reference sequence), CDR1 is LNHDA and CDR2 is SQIVND. The CDR3, cysteine through phenylalanine, is 17 amino acids long. Solely the CDR3 DNA is kept, with 51 bases framed from the first base. At the junction V is shortened by 7 bases and J by 0 bases, with 19 bases in between.